Listed below are T cell receptor beta chains from one sample, sequenced in a study of OX40 agonist ivuxolimab in advanced cancers. Method: immunoSEQ multiplex PCR; TCRdb's copy keeps in-frame clones and lacks some. The table includes roughly 82,000 clones, over 80% detected once. Material: CD4+ or CD8+ T cells sorted from blood, obtained in a trial of the OX40 agonist ivuxolimab. The receptors originated from an adult with an advanced solid tumor such as melanoma, head and neck, liver or kidney cancer. Both conserved end residues are part of each CDR3. D genes are given only for firm matches.

D,J,V,CDR3
-,TRBJ1-3,TRBV18,CASSPRGRISGNTIYF
-,TRBJ2-5,TRBV10-2,CASSAQETQYF
-,TRBJ2-3,TRBV29-1,CSVAGDGTDTQYF
-,TRBJ1-1,TRBV7-3,CASSLLGRTEAFF
TRBD2,TRBJ2-1,TRBV9,CASSPSGGTPYNEQFF
-,TRBJ2-3,TRBV5-6,CASSLISSESTDTQYF
TRBD1,TRBJ2-3,TRBV5-1,CASSYFEGATDTQYF
-,TRBJ2-7,TRBV6-1,CASSHHYEQYF
-,TRBJ2-2,TRBV4-3,CASSHTGQNTGELFF
TRBD2,-,TRBV7-8,CASSTLAGYRYEQYF
TRBD2,TRBJ2-1,TRBV14,CASSVSGGSSYNEQFF
TRBD2,TRBJ2-3,TRBV2,CASSLGLAGGTDTQYF
-,TRBJ2-3,TRBV12-5,CASGLARLGYTDTQYF
TRBD1,TRBJ1-6,TRBV9,CASSAPGGEATRTLHF
TRBD2,TRBJ2-1,TRBV7-2,CASSRAGPSSYNEQFF
-,TRBJ2-2,TRBV5-1,CASSSLGAGLTGELFF
TRBD1,TRBJ1-2,TRBV7-8,CASSDSGQGYGYTF
-,TRBJ2-7,TRBV30,CAWSGTTYEQYF